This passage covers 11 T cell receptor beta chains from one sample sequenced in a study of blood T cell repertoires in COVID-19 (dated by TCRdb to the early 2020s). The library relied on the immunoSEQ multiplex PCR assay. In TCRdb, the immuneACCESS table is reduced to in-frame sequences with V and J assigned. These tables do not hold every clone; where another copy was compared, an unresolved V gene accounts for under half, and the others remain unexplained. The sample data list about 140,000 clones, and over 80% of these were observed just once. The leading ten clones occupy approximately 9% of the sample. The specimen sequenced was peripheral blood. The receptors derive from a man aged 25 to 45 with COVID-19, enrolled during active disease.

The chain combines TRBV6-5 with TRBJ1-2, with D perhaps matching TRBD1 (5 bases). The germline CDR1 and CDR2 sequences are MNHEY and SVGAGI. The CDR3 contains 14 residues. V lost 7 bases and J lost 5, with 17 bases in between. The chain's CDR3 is CASTPGGRAYGYTF. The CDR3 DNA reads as TGTGCCAGCACCCCGGGGGGGAGAGCGTATGGCTACACCTTC.

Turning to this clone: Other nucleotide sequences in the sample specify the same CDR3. CDR3 loop: CASSVEGSGANVLTF. In nucleotides, the CDR3 is TGTGCCAGCAGCGTCGAAGGGAGTGGGGCCAACGTCCTGACTTTC. V and J are TRBV9 and TRBJ2-6; tentatively, D is TRBD2 (5 bases). Germline CDR1 reads SGDLS; CDR2 reads YYNGEE. Trimming left V 2 bases short and J 3 bases short, with 9 bases between. The CDR3 spans 15 residues.

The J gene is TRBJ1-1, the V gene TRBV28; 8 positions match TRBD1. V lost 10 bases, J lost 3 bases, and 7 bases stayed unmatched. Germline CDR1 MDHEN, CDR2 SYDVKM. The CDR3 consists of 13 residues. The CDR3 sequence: CANGDRLDTEAFF. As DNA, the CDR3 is TGTGCCAACGGGGACAGGTTGGACACTGAAGCTTTCTTT.

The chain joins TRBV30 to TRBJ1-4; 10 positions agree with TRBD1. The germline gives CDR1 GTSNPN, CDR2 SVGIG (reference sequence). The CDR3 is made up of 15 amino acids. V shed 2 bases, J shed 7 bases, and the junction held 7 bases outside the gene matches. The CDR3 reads CAWSFPTGGPEKLFF. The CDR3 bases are TGTGCCTGGAGTTTCCCGACAGGGGGCCCTGAAAAACTGTTTTTT.

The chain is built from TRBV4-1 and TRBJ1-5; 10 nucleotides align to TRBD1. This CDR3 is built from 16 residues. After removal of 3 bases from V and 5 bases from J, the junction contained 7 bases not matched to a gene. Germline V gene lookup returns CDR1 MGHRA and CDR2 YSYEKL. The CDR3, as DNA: TGCGCCAGCAGCCACCCGGGACAGGGGAATTATCAGCCCCAGCATTTT. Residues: CASSHPGQGNYQPQHF.

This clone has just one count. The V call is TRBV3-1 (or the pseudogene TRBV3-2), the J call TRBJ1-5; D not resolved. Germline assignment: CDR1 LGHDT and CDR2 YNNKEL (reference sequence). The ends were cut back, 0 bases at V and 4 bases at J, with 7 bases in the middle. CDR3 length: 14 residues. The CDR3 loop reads CASSQESENQPQHF. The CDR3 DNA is TGTGCCAGCAGCCAAGAGTCGGAGAATCAGCCCCAGCATTTT.

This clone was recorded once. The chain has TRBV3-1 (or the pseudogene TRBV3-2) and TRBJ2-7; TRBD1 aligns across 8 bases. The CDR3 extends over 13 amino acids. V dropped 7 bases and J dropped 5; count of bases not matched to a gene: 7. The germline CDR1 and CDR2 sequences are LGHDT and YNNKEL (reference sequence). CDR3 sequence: CASTLAGGHEQYF. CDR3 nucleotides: TGTGCCAGCACCCTAGCAGGGGGCCACGAGCAGTACTTC.

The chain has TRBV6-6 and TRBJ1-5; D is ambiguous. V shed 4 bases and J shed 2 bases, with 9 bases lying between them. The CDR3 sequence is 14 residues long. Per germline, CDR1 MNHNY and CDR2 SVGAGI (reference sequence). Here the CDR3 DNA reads TGTGCCAGCAGTTCGGGTTGGGGCAATCAGCCCCAGCATTTT. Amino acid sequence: CASSSGWGNQPQHF.

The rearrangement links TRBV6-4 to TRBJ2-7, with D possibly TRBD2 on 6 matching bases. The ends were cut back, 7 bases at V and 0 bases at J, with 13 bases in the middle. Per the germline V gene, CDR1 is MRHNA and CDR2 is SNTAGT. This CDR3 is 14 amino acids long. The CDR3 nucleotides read TGTGCCAGCAATAGGGAGGATAGCTCCTACGAGCAGTACTTC. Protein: CASNREDSSYEQYF.

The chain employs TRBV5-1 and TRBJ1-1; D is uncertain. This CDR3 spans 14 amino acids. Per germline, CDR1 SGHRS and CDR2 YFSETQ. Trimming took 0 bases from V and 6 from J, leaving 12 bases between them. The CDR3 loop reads CASSLALSDSEAFF. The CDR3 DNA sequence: TGCGCCAGCAGCTTGGCCCTGTCAGACTCTGAAGCTTTCTTT. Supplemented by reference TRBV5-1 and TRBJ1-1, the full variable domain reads KAGVTQTPRYLIKTRGQQVTLSCSPISGHRSVSWYQQTPGQGLQFLFEYFSETQRNKGNFPGRFSGRQFSNSRSEMNVSTLELGDSALYLCASSLALSDSEAFFGQGTRLTVV.

The chain's CDR3 is CASSLRTLGTGELFF. The CDR3 bases are TGTGCCAGCTCACTTAGAACGCTCGGCACCGGGGAGCTGTTTTTT. The chain carries TRBV18 and TRBJ2-2, with D unclear. The CDR3 totals 15 residues. CDR1 KGHSH and CDR2 LQKENI come from the germline V gene. Trimming pared 4 bases from V and 4 bases from J, leaving 13 bases between.